One and the same sample provided the 32 T cell receptor beta chains below, sequenced in a study of blood T cell repertoires in COVID-19. Profiled with immunoSEQ multiplex PCR; TCRdb holds only in-frame clones, not every one. The data contain tens of thousands of clones, 65% to 85% of them singletons. Sample: peripheral blood. These receptors were obtained from a man aged 45-65 years with acute or convalescent COVID-19.

The chain carries TRBV30 and TRBJ1-1; a possible D gene is TRBD1 (6 bases). The germline gives CDR1 GTSNPN, CDR2 SVGIG (reference sequence). V lost 4 bases to trimming and J lost 7 bases, with 13 bases between them. CDR3 length equals 12 residues. For the CDR3, the DNA is TGTGCCTGGACCAAGGGGGGGAATGAAGCTTTCTTT. This translates into CAWTKGGNEAFF.

The chain links TRBV10-3 to TRBJ2-7; D is undetermined. Trimming pared 5 bases from V and 0 bases from J, leaving 11 bases between. There are 14 residues in the CDR3. The germline gives CDR1 ENHRY, CDR2 SYGVKD. CDR3 coding DNA: TGTGCCATCAGTAAAACCCAGGACTCCTACGAGCAGTACTTC. It specifies CAISKTQDSYEQYF.

This clone was observed a handful of times. The rearrangement links TRBV28 to TRBJ1-5; D gene ambiguous. Per the germline V gene, CDR1 is MDHEN and CDR2 is SYDVKM. This CDR3 is 11 amino acids long. V was pared by 7 bases and J by 11 bases, with 12 bases between. The CDR3 spells CASTSAAAQHF. CDR3 DNA sequence: TGTGCCAGCACCTCAGCCGCGGCCCAGCATTTT.

The V gene is TRBV19, the J gene TRBJ2-7; 8 positions match TRBD2. The length of the CDR3 is 15 residues. V gave up 3 bases and J gave up 6 bases; unmatched junction bases: 10. Germline-derived CDR1 and CDR2 are LNHDA and SQIVND (reference sequence). The CDR3 region has the DNA TGTGCCAGTAGTATCGGGACTAGGAGTTCAAGCGAGCAGTACTTC. This gives the protein CASSIGTRSSSEQYF. The whole variable domain, remainder taken from reference TRBV19 and TRBJ2-7, is DGGITQSPKYLFRKEGQNVTLSCEQNLNHDAMYWYRQDPGQGLRLIYYSQIVNDFQKGDIAEGYSVSREKKESFPLTVTSAQKNPTAFYLCASSIGTRSSSEQYFGPGTRLTVT.

The chain has TRBV29-1 and TRBJ2-5, with a tentative D call TRBD1 (6 bases). Trimming shortened V by 5 bases and J by 7 bases, and 14 bases separated the two germline ends. The CDR3 is 12 residues long. The germline V gene encodes CDR1 SQVTM and CDR2 ANQGSEA. CDR3 sequence: CSVPSDSLTQYF. The CDR3 bases are TGCAGCGTTCCCTCGGACAGCTTGACCCAGTACTTC. Full variable domain (rest looked up from reference TRBV29-1 and TRBJ2-5): SAVISQKPSRDICQRGTSLTIQCQVDSQVTMMFWYRQQPGQSLTLIATANQGSEATYESGFVIDKFPISRPNLTFSTLTVSNMSPEDSSIYLCSVPSDSLTQYFGPGTRLLVL.

The rearrangement uses TRBV7-9 and TRBJ2-3; possibly TRBD2 for D (6 bases). The CDR3 length is 16 residues. Germline V gene sequence: CDR1 SEHNR, CDR2 FQNEAQ (reference sequence). Trimming took off 5 bases at V and 4 bases at J, with 19 bases between the two ends. The chain's CDR3 is CASSPLGGAGADTQYF. CDR3 nucleotide sequence: TGTGCCAGCAGCCCTCTGGGGGGAGCTGGCGCAGATACGCAGTATTTT.

The CDR3 protein is CASSARLDSYEQYF. The CDR3 DNA reads TGTGCCAGCAGCGCTCGATTAGACTCCTACGAGCAGTACTTC. The chain joins TRBV9 to TRBJ2-7; no clear D gene. V was clipped by 3 bases and J by 0 bases, with 10 bases between them. The germline V gene encodes CDR1 SGDLS and CDR2 YYNGEE. CDR3 length: 14 amino acids. Complete variable domain (other parts from reference TRBV9 and TRBJ2-7): DSGVTQTPKHLITATGQRVTLRCSPRSGDLSVYWYQQSLDQGLQFLIQYYNGEERAKGNILERFSAQQFPDLHSELNLSSLELGDSALYFCASSARLDSYEQYFGPGTRLTVT.

This chain links TRBV18 with TRBJ2-4; no clear D. Germline CDR1 is KGHSH and CDR2 is LQKENI. V was pared by 3 bases and J by 4 bases, with 13 bases between. There are 15 residues in the CDR3. The chain's CDR3 is CASSPALSGKNIQYF. The CDR3 DNA reads TGTGCCAGCTCACCCGCGCTGTCCGGGAAAAACATTCAGTACTTC.

The V call is TRBV4-1, the J call TRBJ1-6; TRBD1 matches at 9 bases. This CDR3 region has 15 residues. The V segment lost 0 bases and the J segment 10 bases; nucleotides outside the gene matches: 4. Germline CDR1 is MGHRA and CDR2 is YSYEKL. CDR3 nucleotides: TGCGCCAGCAGCCAAGATGGGACAGGGAGGTCACCCCTCCACTTT. Its protein product is CASSQDGTGRSPLHF.

The chain is built from TRBV7-9 and TRBJ1-4, with 10 bases fitting TRBD1. This CDR3 region has 14 residues. Germline V gives CDR1 SEHNR, CDR2 FQNEAQ (reference sequence). With V trimmed by 5 bases and J by 8 bases, 5 bases remained unmatched. The CDR3 spells CASSIDRGREKLFF. In nucleotides, the CDR3 is TGTGCCAGCAGCATTGACAGGGGGCGGGAAAAACTGTTTTTT.

The gene calls are TRBV3-1 (or the pseudogene TRBV3-2) and TRBJ2-2; TRBD2 matches at 10 bases. There are 16 residues in the CDR3. Germline-derived CDR1 and CDR2 are LGHDT and YNNKEL (reference sequence). J lost 5 bases, V lost 2 bases, and 5 bases had no gene match. CDR3 region: CASSQLAGGGTGELFF. For the CDR3, the DNA is TGTGCCAGCAGCCAATTAGCGGGAGGAGGGACCGGGGAGCTGTTTTTT.

The J gene is TRBJ2-7, the V gene TRBV3-1 (or the pseudogene TRBV3-2); TRBD1 is a possible D gene (5 bases). The CDR3 has 14 residues. Per germline, CDR1 LGHDT and CDR2 YNNKEL (reference sequence). Deletions cut 5 bases from V and 5 bases from J, with 16 bases between. DNA for the CDR3: TGTGCCAGCAGCAAAAGGGGCCCGTGGAACGAGCAGTACTTC. Residues: CASSKRGPWNEQYF.

This sequence joins TRBV5-6 and TRBJ1-6; D might be TRBD1 (6 bases). The CDR3 is 17 residues long. V gave up 2 bases and J gave up 2 bases, with 14 bases separating them. Germline-derived CDR1 and CDR2 are SGHDT and YYEEEE. This CDR3 is CASSLPSGDTYNSPLHF. The CDR3 DNA is TGTGCCAGCAGCTTACCCTCAGGGGACACCTATAATTCACCCCTCCACTTT.

This chain joins TRBV27 and TRBJ2-1, with D perhaps TRBD2 (5 bases). This CDR3 contains 15 residues. V was pared by 2 bases and J by 0 bases, with 8 bases between. Per the germline V gene, CDR1 is MNHEY and CDR2 is SMNVEV (reference sequence). CDR3 nucleotide sequence: TGTGCCAGCAGTTTAGCGGGTAACTCCTACAATGAGCAGTTCTTC. Its protein product is CASSLAGNSYNEQFF.

This clone was detected only once. V is TRBV5-5 and J is TRBJ1-1; 11 bases fit TRBD1. This CDR3 is 14 amino acids long. With V trimmed by 4 bases and J by 7 bases, 6 bases remained unmatched. Per the germline V gene, CDR1 is SGHKS and CDR2 is YYEKEE (reference sequence). The CDR3 DNA reads as TGTGCCAGCAGCCTTTGGACAGGGGGCGGTGAAGCTTTCTTT. Translated: CASSLWTGGGEAFF. Complete variable domain (other parts from reference TRBV5-5 and TRBJ1-1): DAGVTQSPTHLIKTRGQQVTLRCSPISGHKSVSWYQQVLGQGPQFIFQYYEKEERGRGNFPDRFSARQFPNYSSELNVNALLLGDSALYLCASSLWTGGGEAFFGQGTRLTVV.

The CDR3 coding sequence is TGTGCCAGTAGATGGGGCGTGATCTACGAGCAGTACTTC. This codes for CASRWGVIYEQYF. The chain has TRBV19 and TRBJ2-7; tentatively, D is TRBD1 (5 bases). CDR1 is LNHDA, CDR2 SQIVND, per germline (reference sequence). V was trimmed by 6 bases and J by 3 bases, leaving 12 bases between them. The CDR3 runs to 13 residues.

The CDR3 region is CVRSLVPRQGANPSQPQHF. For the CDR3, the DNA is TGTGTCAGAAGCTTAGTACCCCGACAGGGGGCGAATCCAAGCCAGCCCCAGCATTTT. This sequence joins TRBV7-5 and TRBJ1-5; the table names TRBD1, a call not compared with the DNA. TRBV7-5 is assigned pseudogene status. The CDR3 runs 19 residues.

This clone was detected a few times. This sequence joins TRBV4-1 and TRBJ1-1; weak D call: TRBD1 (6 bases). The CDR3 totals 17 residues. The V gene lost 3 bases and the J gene lost 0 bases, with 17 bases spanning the gap. Germline CDR1 and CDR2: MGHRA and YSYEKL. CDR3 sequence: CASSHDRPSKMNTEAFF. For the CDR3, the DNA is TGCGCCAGCAGCCACGACAGGCCAAGCAAGATGAACACTGAAGCTTTCTTT.

The sample holds a few counts of this clone. One junction end disagrees with the germline gene, perhaps due to a read error. The chain uses TRBV7-3 and TRBJ1-2, with 7 bases lining up with TRBD1. Per germline, CDR1 SGHTA and CDR2 FQGTGA. This CDR3 comprises 15 residues. CDR3 protein: CASSITGALPYGYTF. DNA of the CDR3: TGTGCCAGCAGCATAACAGGGGCCCTACCCTATGGCTACACCTTC.

This chain links TRBV27 with TRBJ1-1, with 8 bases identical to TRBD1. Germline V CDR1 and CDR2: MNHEY, SMNVEV (reference sequence). This CDR3 region has 15 residues. V gave up 8 bases and J gave up 1 base; unmatched junction bases: 9. CDR3 in DNA: TGTGCCAGCGGGCTCGACAGGGGATCGAACACTGAAGCTTTCTTT. Translation gives CASGLDRGSNTEAFF.

The chain carries TRBV28 and TRBJ2-1; TRBD2 matches 10 bases. Germline CDR1 reads MDHEN; CDR2 reads SYDVKM. The CDR3 extends over 16 amino acids. Trimming cost V 5 bases and J 7 bases; bases outside gene matches: 11. CDR3 sequence (DNA): TGTGCCAGCAGTCTTCCTGGGACTAGCGTTCTGAATGAGCAGTTCTTC. It specifies CASSLPGTSVLNEQFF.

This chain connects TRBV4-2 to TRBJ1-4; the D gene is possibly TRBD1 (6 bases). V was trimmed by 8 bases and J by 3 bases, leaving 16 bases between them. The CDR3 consists of 15 residues. Germline V gene sequence: CDR1 LGHNA, CDR2 YNFKEQ. The CDR3 sequence is CASEQGTGPNEKLFF. The CDR3 nucleotides are TGTGCCAGCGAACAGGGTACGGGGCCTAATGAAAAACTGTTTTTT.

This rearrangement joins TRBV2 to TRBJ2-6, with 11 bases fitting TRBD1. Germline V gives CDR1 SNHLY, CDR2 FYNNEI. The CDR3 runs 17 residues. Trimming removed 5 bases from V and 4 bases from J; junction bases left unmatched: 7. This CDR3 reads CASSTGTGGGGANVLTF. As DNA, the CDR3 is TGTGCCAGCAGTACCGGGACAGGGGGTGGAGGGGCCAACGTCCTGACTTTC.

The chain employs TRBV11-2 and TRBJ2-3; a possible D gene is TRBD1 (6 bases). The germline V and J ends were trimmed by 4 bases and 5 bases, with 13 bases remaining between them. CDR1 and CDR2 (germline): SGHAT, FQNNGV. This CDR3 spans 14 amino acids. CDR3 amino acids: CASSSYRAEDTQYF. In nucleotides, the CDR3 is TGTGCCAGCAGCTCTTACAGGGCAGAAGATACGCAGTATTTT.

The chain carries TRBV7-9 and TRBJ1-3; TRBD1 might be the D (6 bases). The CDR3 sequence is 18 residues long. V gave up 3 bases and J gave up 2 bases, with 20 bases separating them. CDR1 and CDR2 from the germline V gene are SEHNR and FQNEAQ (reference sequence). CDR3 DNA: TGTGCCAGCAGCTTCCGGGACAAGGGGATTTGGGCTGGAAACACCATATATTTT. Residues: CASSFRDKGIWAGNTIYF.

The chain joins TRBV30 to TRBJ2-5; TRBD2 matches 14 bases. In germline, CDR1 is GTSNPN, CDR2 SVGIG (reference sequence). V trimming: 3 bases; J trimming: 5 bases; junction bases outside the gene matches: 5. CDR3 length equals 15 residues. CDR3 region: CAWSRLAGGRETQYF. Written as DNA, the CDR3 is TGTGCCTGGAGCCGACTAGCGGGGGGGCGGGAGACCCAGTACTTC.

A single count supports this clone. V and J are TRBV11-2 and TRBJ2-1, with 9 bases identical to TRBD2. Germline lookup yields CDR1 SGHAT and CDR2 FQNNGV. J was trimmed by 1 base and V by 3 bases; bases with no gene match: 10. CDR3 length equals 18 residues. The CDR3 region has the DNA TGTGCCAGCAGCTTCAGGACTAGCGACTTGGGGTCCTACAATGAGCAGTTCTTC. It is translated as CASSFRTSDLGSYNEQFF.

This clone came up a few times. This chain joins TRBV10-3 and TRBJ2-1; TRBD2 matches at 10 bases. This CDR3 is 16 amino acids long. V gave up 3 bases and J gave up 7 bases; unmatched junction bases: 9. The germline CDR1 and CDR2 sequences are ENHRY and SYGVKD. Written as DNA, the CDR3 is TGTGCCATCAGTGATCCCCAGCGGGAGGGCTTTAATGAGCAGTTCTTC. Its protein product is CAISDPQREGFNEQFF.

V is TRBV19 and J is TRBJ2-3; 7 bases are a match to TRBD2. The V gene end was trimmed by 4 bases and the J gene end by 2 bases; junction bases not matched to a gene: 6. Germline CDR1 and CDR2: LNHDA and SQIVND (reference sequence). This CDR3 comprises 15 residues. CDR3 amino acids: CASSRLAELTDTQYF. CDR3 in DNA: TGTGCCAGTAGTAGGCTAGCGGAACTCACAGATACGCAGTATTTT.

The chain links TRBV18 to TRBJ2-7; a possible D gene is TRBD2 (5 bases). V lost 1 base and J 3 bases, leaving 7 bases between the germline ends. Looked up from germline, CDR1 is KGHSH and CDR2 is LQKENI. The CDR3 consists of 13 residues. DNA for the CDR3: TGTGCCAGCTCACCACGGGAGAGCTACGAGCAGTACTTC. Protein product: CASSPRESYEQYF.

CDR3 sequence reads: CASSFVDSFYSPLHF. The CDR3 region has the DNA TGTGCCAGCAGTTTTGTGGACAGTTTCTATTCACCCCTCCACTTT. The chain recombines TRBV28 with TRBJ1-6, with a possible D match to TRBD1 (6 bases). V was cut by 3 bases and J by 8 bases, with 14 bases left in between. From germline, CDR1 is MDHEN and CDR2 SYDVKM. CDR3 length: 15 amino acids.

This sequence joins TRBV4-1 and TRBJ2-1; TRBD2 agrees at 9 bases. Trimming at V came to 7 bases and at J to 1 base, leaving 11 bases not matched to a gene. Looked up from germline, CDR1 is MGHRA and CDR2 is YSYEKL. CDR3 size: 17 residues. CDR3 in amino acids: CASTASAGLASYNEQFF. The DNA for the CDR3 is TGCGCCAGCACCGCAAGCGCGGGACTAGCTTCCTACAATGAGCAGTTCTTC.